This T cell receptor beta chain stems from a study of blood T cells in healthy people across ages. Sample-barcoded 5' priming and a J-beta primer mix drove a second PCR of 7 to 11 cycles. TCRdb called the 5' RACE reads again in MiXCR, with one record for every CDR3 protein. The sample yields approximately 850,000 distinct CDR3 sequences, under 45% seen once. V gave up 5 bases and J gave up 7 bases, with 17 bases separating them. This CDR3 region has 15 residues. The germline V gene encodes CDR1 MNHEY and CDR2 SMNVEV (reference sequence). The clonotype was recovered from a man in his sixties in good health. The sequencing sample was made of blood. The rearrangement uses TRBV27 and TRBJ1-4; weak D call: TRBD1 (6 bases). In DNA, the CDR3 is TGTGCCAGCAGTAGCGGGGACCCCAGGGGTGAAAAACTGTTTTTT. It translates to CASSSGDPRGEKLFF.